This T cell receptor beta chain is drawn from a study of T cell clonotyping in hematopoietic cell transplantation. CDR1 SNHLY and CDR2 FYNNEI come from the germline V gene. The V end lost 1 base, the J end lost 7 bases, and 19 bases lay between the germline ends. The CDR3 has 17 residues. Time point noted: recipient sample about 28 days before transplant, after cytoreduction. Method: immunoSEQ multiplex PCR; TCRdb's copy keeps in-frame clones and lacks some. Found here are around 45,000 clones, roughly 80% of them singletons; the top ten hold 5% to 6.5%. The sequence was obtained from a man in his sixties with myelodysplastic syndrome. Some clones in this sample may be carry-over from other donors' samples. Sequencing used peripheral blood mononuclear cells, obtained before stem cell transplant. V gene TRBV2 combines with J gene TRBJ1-4, with D possibly TRBD1 on 6 matching bases. CDR3 in amino acids: CASSEDWGGRGGEKLFF. CDR3 bases: TGTGCCAGCAGTGAAGATTGGGGGGGGCGCGGCGGTGAAAAACTGTTTTTT.